Shown below are 7 T cell receptor beta chains from a single sample sequenced in a study of cytotoxic CD8 clonotypes in ibrutinib-treated CLL. Clones were sequenced by immunoSEQ multiplex PCR, and TCRdb holds only the in-frame ones, with some missing. The table has about 10,000 clones, 75% to 85% seen once. The sequences come from PBMCs, collected at disease progression, from a patient treated with ibrutinib. Receptors were obtained from a human donor with chronic lymphocytic leukemia.

The rearrangement uses TRBV5-1 and TRBJ2-5; D not certain. This CDR3 contains 13 residues. The germline V gene encodes CDR1 SGHRS and CDR2 YFSETQ. Trimming left V 2 bases short and J 0 bases short, with 5 bases between. This CDR3 reads CASSFVYQETQYF. In DNA, the CDR3 is TGCGCCAGCAGCTTTGTGTACCAAGAGACCCAGTACTTC.

The chain links TRBV30 to TRBJ2-5; 10 nucleotides match TRBD2. Unmatched junction bases numbered 7, after V lost 1 base and J lost 5 bases. Germline assignment: CDR1 GTSNPN and CDR2 SVGIG (reference sequence). CDR3 length: 15 amino acids. The CDR3: CAWSERLAGVETQYF. CDR3 sequence (DNA): TGTGCCTGGAGTGAAAGGCTAGCGGGGGTGGAGACCCAGTACTTC.

V and J are TRBV28 and TRBJ1-5; D call uncertain. Germline lookup yields CDR1 MDHEN and CDR2 SYDVKM. This CDR3 has 15 residues. Between the trimmed V and J ends, which lost 6 bases and 7 bases, there was a span of 19 bases. The CDR3 nucleotides are TGTGCCAGCAGCCCCCCAGTTCTTCTAGGGCAGCCCCAGCATTTT. Translation gives CASSPPVLLGQPQHF.

The V gene is TRBV11-3, the J gene TRBJ2-7; D perhaps matches TRBD1 (6 bases). The CDR3 loop spans 15 amino acids. With 5 bases removed from V and 4 bases from J, the gap between germline ends came to 18 bases. Per the germline V gene, CDR1 is SGHNT and CDR2 is YENEEA. CDR3 protein: CASSLQGQGPYEQYF. The CDR3 region has the DNA TGTGCCAGCAGCCTCCAGGGCCAGGGGCCGTACGAGCAGTACTTC. The entire variable domain, with the rest obtained from reference TRBV11-3 and TRBJ2-7, is as follows: EAGVVQSPRYKIIEKKQPVAFWCNPISGHNTLYWYLQNLGQGPELLIRYENEEAVDDSQLPKDRFSAERLKGVDSTLKIQPAELGDSAVYLCASSLQGQGPYEQYFGPGTRLTVT.

This rearrangement joins TRBV15 to TRBJ2-1; 13 bases fit TRBD2. This CDR3 spans 21 amino acids. Germline V gives CDR1 LNHNV, CDR2 YYDKDF (reference sequence). V shed 0 bases and J 0 bases; nucleotides not matched to a gene: 11. DNA of the CDR3: TGTGCCACCAGCAGAGATTACCCCGGGACTAGCGGGGCCCCCTCCTACAATGAGCAGTTCTTC. Protein: CATSRDYPGTSGAPSYNEQFF.

The V and J genes are TRBV11-3 and TRBJ2-7, with D possibly TRBD1 on 6 matching bases. V was pared by 3 bases and J by 2 bases, with 8 bases between. This CDR3 is built from 13 residues. Germline CDR1 is SGHNT and CDR2 is YENEEA. The DNA for the CDR3 is TGTGCCAGCAGCTTTGGGGGCCCCTACGAGCAGTACTTC. Its protein product is CASSFGGPYEQYF.

This clone was detected only a few times. The rearrangement joins TRBV6-5 to TRBJ2-2; no firm D call. The germline V gene has CDR1 MNHEY and CDR2 SVGAGI. The CDR3 has 13 amino acids. V was cut by 2 bases and J by 3 bases, with 4 bases left in between. The CDR3 spells CASSYQDTGELFF. The DNA of the CDR3 is TGTGCCAGCAGTTACCAGGACACCGGGGAGCTGTTTTTT.